These 28 T cell receptor beta chains were sequenced from one sample in a study of OX40 agonist ivuxolimab in advanced cancers. Generated by immunoSEQ multiplex PCR, the TCRdb table keeps only in-frame clones and is missing some. Among 70,000 to 95,000 clones listed, approximately 95% were seen once. The sequencing used CD4+ or CD8+ T cells sorted from blood, collected in a trial of the OX40 agonist ivuxolimab. Every receptor here comes from an adult with an advanced solid tumor such as melanoma, head and neck, liver or kidney cancer.

This clone was recorded once. The rearrangement uses TRBV7-6 and TRBJ1-1; D might be TRBD1 (5 bases). Germline V gene data show CDR1 as SGHVS and CDR2 as FNYEAQ. The CDR3 sequence is 13 residues long. V was cut by 5 bases and J by 1 base, with 8 bases left in between. The CDR3 coding sequence is TGTGCCAGCAGCAACGACAGGAACACTGAAGCTTTCTTT. This encodes CASSNDRNTEAFF.

The J gene is TRBJ2-1, the V gene TRBV7-6; 8 bases fit TRBD1. J lost 6 bases, V lost 2 bases, and 9 bases had no gene match. Per germline, CDR1 SGHVS and CDR2 FNYEAQ. This CDR3 spans 16 amino acids. The CDR3 loop is CASSLLLRTGTNEQFF. The CDR3 bases are TGTGCCAGCAGCTTACTATTGAGGACAGGGACCAATGAGCAGTTCTTC.

The chain is built from TRBV15 and TRBJ2-2; 9 bases match TRBD1. The germline CDR1 and CDR2 sequences are LNHNV and YYDKDF (reference sequence). V lost 5 bases to trimming and J lost 5 bases; unmatched junction nucleotides: 9. This CDR3 contains 16 residues. CDR3 sequence: CATSEPGTGRTGELFF. CDR3 in DNA: TGTGCCACCAGCGAACCCGGGACAGGGAGGACCGGGGAGCTGTTTTTT.

The chain links TRBV5-4 to TRBJ1-5, with TRBD1 matching over 7 bases. V was clipped by 2 bases and J by 3 bases; unmatched bases: 11. Germline V gene sequence: CDR1 SGHNT, CDR2 YYREEE (reference sequence). This CDR3 has 17 amino acids. The CDR3 DNA reads TGTGCCAGCAGCTTCACTACTCGGACAGGACCCAATCAGCCCCAGCATTTT. Translating it yields CASSFTTRTGPNQPQHF. The full variable domain, with the rest looked up from reference TRBV5-4 and TRBJ1-5, is ETGVTQSPTHLIKTRGQQVTLRCSSQSGHNTVSWYQQALGQGPQFIFQYYREEENGRGNFPPRFSGLQFPNYSSELNVNALELDDSALYLCASSFTTRTGPNQPQHFGDGTRLSIL.

This clone came up once. The chain has TRBV7-3 and TRBJ2-5; 7 bases are a match to TRBD2. V lost 2 bases and J lost 5; bases outside the gene matches: 8. This CDR3 is built from 15 residues. CDR1 and CDR2 from the germline V gene are SGHTA and FQGTGA. DNA of the CDR3: TGTGCCAGCAGCTTACTGGGAGGGGTAGGGGAGACCCAGTACTTC. Protein product: CASSLLGGVGETQYF. The full variable domain, in which reference TRBV7-3 and TRBJ2-5 provide the parts outside the CDR3, is GAGVSQTPSNKVTEKGKYVELRCDPISGHTALYWYRQSLGQGPEFLIYFQGTGAADDSGLPNDRFFAVRPEGSVSTLKIQRTERGDSAVYLCASSLLGGVGETQYFGPGTRLLVL.

CDR3 in DNA: TGTGCCAGCAGCGTAAGGGGGAGTTCGATCAATGAGCAGTTCTTC. Translation gives CASSVRGSSINEQFF. This chain links TRBV9 with TRBJ2-1, with D possibly matching TRBD1 (6 bases). CDR3 length equals 15 residues. CDR1 is SGDLS and CDR2 is YYNGEE in the germline V gene. V lost 1 base to trimming and J lost 6 bases, with 14 bases between them.

CDR3 coding DNA: TGTGCCAGCAGTGACCCCCGGGACTACAAAACGGGTTACTATGGCTACACCTTC. It specifies CASSDPRDYKTGYYGYTF. The chain combines TRBV6-1 with TRBJ1-2; D possibly corresponds to TRBD1 (5 bases). The CDR3 covers 18 residues. The germline V gene has CDR1 MNHNS and CDR2 SASEGT. Trimming cost V 3 bases and J 3 bases, with 23 bases left between them.

The gene calls are TRBV6-4 and TRBJ1-1; 8 nucleotides align to TRBD1. Germline CDR1 is MRHNA and CDR2 is SNTAGT. Losses at the gene ends were 5 bases for V and 8 bases for J; bases not matched to a gene: 4. The CDR3 runs 12 residues. The CDR3 loop reads CASSPGQGEAFF. CDR3 DNA: TGTGCCAGCAGTCCTGGACAGGGCGAAGCTTTCTTT.

The chain is built from TRBV6-5 and TRBJ2-7; D may be TRBD1 or TRBD2 (5 bases each). Germline CDR1 and CDR2: MNHEY and SVGAGI. The V gene lost 5 bases and the J gene lost 2 bases, with 10 bases spanning the gap. The CDR3 contains 13 residues. DNA for the CDR3: TGTGCCAGCAGTCCCGAGGGGCCCTACGAGCAGTACTTC. This sequence encodes CASSPEGPYEQYF.

The V and J genes are TRBV7-9 and TRBJ1-2, with 7 bases fitting TRBD1. Losses at the gene ends were 5 bases for V and 4 bases for J; bases not matched to a gene: 7. This CDR3 spans 14 amino acids. Germline V lookup: CDR1 SEHNR, CDR2 FQNEAQ (reference sequence). CDR3 amino acids: CASSDRDSIYGYTF. CDR3 coding DNA: TGTGCCAGCAGCGACCGGGACAGTATCTATGGCTACACCTTC.

The V and J genes are TRBV5-6 and TRBJ2-5, with TRBD2 matching 9 bases. V gave up 1 base and J gave up 2 bases; unmatched junction bases: 6. This CDR3 is 16 amino acids long. Germline V gene data show CDR1 as SGHDT and CDR2 as YYEEEE. The CDR3 DNA reads TGTGCCAGCAGCTTGTCACTAGCGGGCATACAAGAGACCCAGTACTTC. It yields the protein CASSLSLAGIQETQYF.

CDR3 protein: CASSQGGGSSYNSPLHF. The CDR3 nucleotides are TGCGCCAGCAGCCAAGGTGGAGGGAGCTCCTATAATTCACCCCTCCACTTT. The chain couples TRBV4-3 to TRBJ1-6; D remains unclear. The CDR3 runs 17 residues. V lost 1 base and J lost 0, with 10 bases in between. Germline CDR1 reads LGHNA; CDR2 reads YSLEER.

This clone has just one count. V is TRBV21-1 and J is TRBJ2-1; the tabulated D call, TRBD1, remains unverified against the DNA. TRBV21-1 represents a pseudogene. This CDR3 region has 17 residues. The CDR3 sequence is CASSSWVPGGPVRGQFF. The CDR3 coding sequence is TGTGCCAGCAGCAGTTGGGTGCCAGGGGGACCGGTCAGGGGGCAGTTCTTC.

The chain uses TRBV5-1 and TRBJ2-7, with 9 nucleotides matching TRBD1. The V gene's germline CDR1 is SGHRS and CDR2 YFSETQ. J was trimmed by 5 bases and V by 4 bases; bases with no gene match: 10. This CDR3 has 15 amino acids. The CDR3 here is CASSLTGTGWNEQYF. In DNA, the CDR3 is TGCGCCAGCAGCCTGACTGGGACAGGGTGGAACGAGCAGTACTTC.

The genes are TRBV7-2 and TRBJ2-7; 7 bases are a match to TRBD2. Per germline, CDR1 SGHTA and CDR2 FQGNSA. The CDR3 length is 15 residues. J gave up 1 base and V 1 base, and 4 bases lay outside the gene matches. The CDR3 sequence is CASSLEASGSYEQYF. The CDR3 region has the DNA TGTGCCAGCAGCTTAGAGGCTAGCGGATCCTACGAGCAGTACTTC.

In its sample, this clone was seen once. V gene TRBV23-1 combines with J gene TRBJ1-5; 8 nucleotides match TRBD1. TRBV23-1 is assigned to the ORF class and has an uncertain function. The CDR3 has 17 residues. V shed 4 bases and J 5 bases; nucleotides not matched to a gene: 13. CDR3 protein: CASSLPSPTGVYQPQHF. CDR3 coding DNA: TGCGCCAGCAGTCTACCTTCCCCGACAGGGGTGTATCAGCCCCAGCATTTT.

This sequence joins TRBV5-1 and TRBJ2-7, with D uncertain. The CDR3 runs to 13 residues. Germline V gives CDR1 SGHRS, CDR2 YFSETQ. V dropped 0 bases and J dropped 3 bases, with 7 bases sitting between them. CDR3 DNA: TGCGCCAGCAGCTTGGATAGCCTCTACGAGCAGTACTTC. The encoded protein is CASSLDSLYEQYF. Complete variable domain (other parts from reference TRBV5-1 and TRBJ2-7): KAGVTQTPRYLIKTRGQQVTLSCSPISGHRSVSWYQQTPGQGLQFLFEYFSETQRNKGNFPGRFSGRQFSNSRSEMNVSTLELGDSALYLCASSLDSLYEQYFGPGTRLTVT.

CDR3 amino acids: CASSQEVRSTDTQYF. CDR3 nucleotides: TGCGCCAGCAGCCAAGAAGTCCGGAGCACAGATACGCAGTATTTT. V and J are TRBV4-1 and TRBJ2-3, with D unclear. This CDR3 has 15 amino acids. The germline V gene has CDR1 MGHRA and CDR2 YSYEKL. The V end was cut by 0 bases, the J end by 0 bases, with 7 bases between.

This sequence joins TRBV5-1 and TRBJ2-2; D is unresolved. Trimming removed 4 bases from V and 6 bases from J, with 7 bases in between. Germline V gene data show CDR1 as SGHRS and CDR2 as YFSETQ. The CDR3 sequence is 12 residues long. The CDR3 nucleotides read TGCGCCAGCAGCCCGGACGCCGGGGAGCTGTTTTTT. This encodes CASSPDAGELFF.

The CDR3 region has the DNA TGTGCCAGCAGTGAACGGCGGGGGCTGGGGCCTTACGAGCAGTACTTC. Its protein product is CASSERRGLGPYEQYF. The chain joins TRBV6-1 to TRBJ2-7, with D perhaps matching TRBD2 (7 bases). The CDR3 runs to 16 residues. Trimming removed 2 bases at V and 4 bases at J, with 18 bases between. CDR1 is MNHNS, CDR2 SASEGT, per germline.

The J gene is TRBJ2-1, the V gene TRBV28; tentative D call: TRBD2 (6 bases). The CDR3 is 17 residues long. V lost 8 bases to trimming and J lost 5 bases, with 25 bases between them. Germline values: CDR1 MDHEN, CDR2 SYDVKM. CDR3 region: CASGTPLAPSFHNEQFF. CDR3 DNA: TGTGCCAGCGGTACCCCCCTAGCGCCGAGCTTCCACAATGAGCAGTTCTTC. Supplemented by reference TRBV28 and TRBJ2-1, the full variable domain reads DVKVTQSSRYLVKRTGEKVFLECVQDMDHENMFWYRQDPGLGLRLIYFSYDVKMKEKGDIPEGYSVSREKKERFSLILESASTNQTSMYLCASGTPLAPSFHNEQFFGPGTRLTVL.

The chain links TRBV7-2 to TRBJ2-1; 9 positions match TRBD2. The CDR3 is 15 amino acids. With V trimmed by 5 bases and J by 3 bases, 5 bases remained unmatched. Germline V gene lookup returns CDR1 SGHTA and CDR2 FQGNSA. The CDR3 loop is CASSPPSGIYNEQFF. The CDR3 DNA is TGTGCCAGCAGCCCCCCTAGCGGGATCTACAATGAGCAGTTCTTC.

The J gene is TRBJ1-1, the V gene TRBV7-9, with D possibly being TRBD1 (5 bases). From germline, CDR1 is SEHNR and CDR2 FQNEAQ (reference sequence). The ends were cut back, 8 bases at V and 4 bases at J, with 11 bases in the middle. This CDR3 is 12 amino acids long. The CDR3 reads CASRVGGTEAFF. CDR3 in DNA: TGTGCCAGCCGAGTCGGGGGCACTGAAGCTTTCTTT. The full variable domain, rest sourced from reference TRBV7-9 and TRBJ1-1, is DTGVSQNPRHKITKRGQNVTFRCDPISEHNRLYWYRQTLGQGPEFLTYFQNEAQLEKSRLLSDRFSAERPKGSFSTLEIQRTEQGDSAMYLCASRVGGTEAFFGQGTRLTVV.

The chain couples TRBV2 to TRBJ1-2, with 9 positions matching TRBD1. With V trimmed by 7 bases and J by 6 bases, 9 bases remained unmatched. This CDR3 spans 14 amino acids. CDR1 SNHLY and CDR2 FYNNEI come from the germline V gene. The CDR3 region is CASKIPWDRDGYTF. In DNA form, the CDR3 reads TGTGCCAGCAAAATCCCTTGGGACAGGGATGGCTACACCTTC.

The chain uses TRBV6-6 and TRBJ2-7; no reliable D call. The germline V and J ends were trimmed by 4 bases and 2 bases, with 9 bases remaining between them. This CDR3 spans 13 amino acids. Germline-derived CDR1 and CDR2 are MNHNY and SVGAGI (reference sequence). The CDR3 DNA reads as TGTGCCAGCAGTTTTTCTTGGACCTACGAGCAGTACTTC. Its translation: CASSFSWTYEQYF.

This clone is a singleton in its sample. The chain is built from TRBV7-6 and TRBJ2-2, with 9 bases identical to TRBD2. Looked up from germline, CDR1 is SGHVS and CDR2 is FNYEAQ. Losses at the gene ends were 3 bases for V and 5 bases for J; bases not matched to a gene: 7. The length of the CDR3 is 16 residues. This CDR3 is CASSFVAGEVTGELFF. The CDR3, as DNA: TGTGCCAGCAGCTTCGTAGCGGGAGAGGTAACCGGGGAGCTGTTTTTT.

The chain couples TRBV7-9 to TRBJ2-3, with a weak D call TRBD2 (5 bases). The CDR3 extends over 15 amino acids. Deletions cut 5 bases from V and 2 bases from J, with 14 bases between. Germline CDR1 reads SEHNR; CDR2 reads FQNEAQ (reference sequence). The CDR3 region is CASSPRTGNTDTQYF. CDR3 nucleotide sequence: TGTGCCAGCAGCCCCAGGACTGGCAACACAGATACGCAGTATTTT.

V is TRBV5-4 and J is TRBJ2-1; 16 nucleotides match TRBD2. Trimming at V came to 2 bases and at J to 5 bases, leaving 10 bases not matched to a gene. CDR1 and CDR2 (germline): SGHNT, YYREEE (reference sequence). The CDR3 length is 19 residues. The CDR3 is CASSLPGLAGGPRDNEQFF. The CDR3 DNA is TGTGCCAGCAGCTTACCGGGACTAGCGGGAGGGCCTAGGGACAATGAGCAGTTCTTC.